Shown below are 22 T cell receptor beta chains from a single sample sequenced in a study of identical twins. TCRdb itself ran the 5' RACE reads through MiXCR, one entry per CDR3 protein. Of around 490,000 distinct CDR3 sequences in the sample, about 16% were seen once. These data were also filed under a second study, of yellow fever vaccine responses in identical twins.

The source material was CD4+ T cells sorted from blood. These receptors originate from a young woman in good health.

This rearrangement joins TRBV28 to TRBJ2-4, with TRBD2 as a possible D gene (7 bases). This CDR3 is 13 amino acids long. V was trimmed by 7 bases and J by 8 bases, leaving 15 bases between them. Germline CDR1 reads MDHEN; CDR2 reads SYDVKM. CDR3 bases: TGTGCCAGCACCGTAGGAGGGGGGGACATTCAGTACTTC. Protein sequence: CASTVGGGDIQYF.

The sample holds a few counts of this clonotype. This sequence joins TRBV3-1 and TRBJ1-6, with D maybe TRBD1 (5 bases). CDR1 and CDR2 (germline): LGHDT, YNNKEL (reference sequence). The CDR3 consists of 13 residues. The V end lost 1 base, the J end lost 10 bases, and 8 bases lay between the germline ends. The CDR3, as DNA: TGTGCCAGCAGCCAAGGGGGCGGGTCACCCCTCCACTTT. It translates to CASSQGGGSPLHF. Complete variable domain (other parts from reference TRBV3-1 and TRBJ1-6): DTAVSQTPKYLVTQMGNDKSIKCEQNLGHDTMYWYKQDSKKFLKIMFSYNNKELIINETVPNRFSPKSPDKAHLNLHINSLELGDSAVYFCASSQGGGSPLHFGNGTRLTVT.

This CDR3 is CASCRGQNTGELFF. The CDR3, as DNA: TGTGCCAGCTGTCGGGGCCAGAACACCGGGGAGCTGTTTTTT. The chain is built from TRBV6-1 and TRBJ2-2; D is tentatively TRBD1 or TRBD2 (5 bases each). V was pared by 8 bases and J by 1 base, with 11 bases between. The CDR3 runs to 14 residues. Germline V gene sequence: CDR1 MNHNS, CDR2 SASEGT.

The chain links TRBV28 to TRBJ1-6; D perhaps matches TRBD1 (5 bases). This CDR3 is 12 amino acids long. V lost 3 bases and J 12 bases, leaving 9 bases between the germline ends. CDR1 MDHEN and CDR2 SYDVKM come from the germline V gene. The CDR3 loop reads CASSFQGRPLHF. In DNA form, the CDR3 reads TGTGCCAGCAGTTTCCAGGGACGACCCCTCCACTTT.

There are a few counts of this clonotype. J is TRBJ2-3 and V is TRBV7-9, with D hard to call. V was pared by 2 bases and J by 1 base, with 10 bases between. This CDR3 region has 15 residues. Germline loops: CDR1 SEHNR, CDR2 FQNEAQ (reference sequence). This chain's CDR3 is CASSLMGSGTDTQYF. For the CDR3, the DNA is TGTGCCAGCAGCTTAATGGGTTCAGGCACAGATACGCAGTATTTT.

This clonotype has a count of ten or more. Sequence at one end of the junction differs from germline and may be a read error. This rearrangement joins TRBV5-1 to TRBJ2-1, with D possibly TRBD2 on 5 matching bases. This CDR3 region has 14 residues. Germline V gene sequence: CDR1 SGHRS, CDR2 YFSETQ. This CDR3 reads CASSEGGSYNEQFF. In DNA form, the CDR3 reads TGTGCCAGCAGTGAGGGTGGCTCCTACAATGAGCAGTTCTTC.

V is TRBV20-1 and J is TRBJ2-2; the D is unclear. CDR1 and CDR2 from the germline V gene are DFQATT and SNEGSKA (reference sequence). The CDR3 is 14 residues long. V was cut by 1 base and J by 7 bases, with 13 bases left in between. CDR3 residues: CSARVTGSSGELFF. The DNA of the CDR3 is TGCAGTGCTAGAGTTACCGGGTCGAGCGGGGAGCTGTTTTTT.

The gene calls are TRBV20-1 and TRBJ1-1, with D possibly matching TRBD1 (6 bases). The CDR3 has 16 amino acids. Germline V lookup: CDR1 DFQATT, CDR2 SNEGSKA (reference sequence). The V end lost 4 bases, the J end lost 0 bases, and 18 bases lay between the germline ends. For the CDR3, the DNA is TGCAGTGCTAAAGGTGCGGGGGCCTCCCTGAACACTGAAGCTTTCTTT. It specifies CSAKGAGASLNTEAFF.

Remarks on this clonotype: Relative to the germline gene, one junction end is altered; a read error may explain this. The chain couples TRBV20-1 to TRBJ2-5, with 7 bases identical to TRBD1. Germline V gene sequence: CDR1 DFQATT, CDR2 SNEGSKA (reference sequence). The CDR3 totals 18 residues. CDR3 sequence: CSANGRLIPDRSQEAQYF. The CDR3 DNA sequence: TGCAGTGCTAACGGCCGTTTGATTCCGGACAGGAGCCAAGAGGCCCAGTACTTC.

This chain connects TRBV20-1 to TRBJ2-7; maybe TRBD2 (5 bases). Germline assignment: CDR1 DFQATT and CDR2 SNEGSKA (reference sequence). The V end was cut by 6 bases, the J end by 5 bases, with 17 bases between. This CDR3 spans 13 amino acids. CDR3 DNA sequence: TGCAGTGCCGAAGGGTCGCTCGGGAACGAGCAGTACTTC. Its translation is CSAEGSLGNEQYF.

The rearrangement uses TRBV6-4 and TRBJ1-1, with D perhaps TRBD1 (5 bases). The CDR3 totals 15 residues. V lost 6 bases to trimming and J lost 5 bases, with 19 bases between them. Germline V gene sequence: CDR1 MRHNA, CDR2 SNTAGT. DNA of the CDR3: TGTGCCAGCAGAGCAACCTACGGGACGTTGACTGAAGCTTTCTTT. Translation gives CASRATYGTLTEAFF.

This chain connects TRBV11-3 to TRBJ2-7, with 7 bases lining up with TRBD2. The CDR3 is 14 amino acids. CDR1 SGHNT and CDR2 YENEEA come from the germline V gene. Germline trimming cut 3 bases from V and 1 base from J; bases unmatched to any gene: 3. The CDR3 sequence: CASSLGDYSYEQYF. CDR3 DNA: TGTGCCAGCAGCTTGGGGGACTATTCCTACGAGCAGTACTTC.

This clonotype was detected ten times or more. V usage is TRBV7-8 and J usage is TRBJ2-2; 15 bases are shared with TRBD2. CDR1 is SGHVS, CDR2 FQNEAQ, per germline. V trimming: 5 bases; J trimming: 6 bases; junction bases outside the gene matches: 4. CDR3 length: 16 residues. The DNA of the CDR3 is TGTGCCAGCAGCCTTCGGACTAGCGGGAGGGCCGGGGAGCTGTTTTTT. Amino acid sequence: CASSLRTSGRAGELFF.

This clonotype was observed a few times. The chain joins TRBV21-1 to TRBJ2-7. TRBV21-1 corresponds to a pseudogene. This CDR3 has 12 residues. The CDR3 nucleotides read TGTGCCAGCAGTATTTTTGTATACGAGCAGTACGTC. Translation gives CASSIFVYEQYV.

This clonotype turned up a few times. V usage is TRBV5-1 and J usage is TRBJ2-5, with a weak D call TRBD1 (6 bases). The V gene lost 3 bases and the J gene lost 3 bases, with 12 bases spanning the gap. Germline CDR1 SGHRS, CDR2 YFSETQ. This CDR3 comprises 14 residues. CDR3 DNA sequence: TGCGCCAGCAGCTCCGGGACATCCAAAGAGACCCAGTACTTC. As protein: CASSSGTSKETQYF.

Only a few counts were recorded for this clonotype. This chain uses TRBV12-3 or TRBV12-4 with TRBJ1-1; weak D call: TRBD1 (5 bases). This CDR3 region has 11 residues. V was trimmed by 6 bases and J by 6 bases, leaving 8 bases between them. The CDR3: CASRLTAEAFF. CDR3 DNA: TGTGCCAGCAGATTGACAGCTGAAGCTTTCTTT.

This sequence joins TRBV5-1 and TRBJ2-5; D unclear. V was shortened by 5 bases and J by 1 base, with 6 bases between the two germline ends. This CDR3 region has 12 residues. Germline V gives CDR1 SGHRS, CDR2 YFSETQ. In DNA, the CDR3 is TGCGCCAGCAGTACCAGCCAAGAGACCCAGTACTTC. Its translation is CASSTSQETQYF.

This chain uses TRBV5-1 with TRBJ2-2; 13 positions agree with TRBD2. The CDR3 length is 18 residues. CDR1 is SGHRS, CDR2 YFSETQ, per germline. V shed 4 bases, J shed 2 bases, and the junction held 8 bases outside the gene matches. CDR3 sequence reads: CASSPRLAGGINTGELFF. DNA of the CDR3: TGCGCCAGCAGCCCTAGACTAGCGGGAGGAATCAACACCGGGGAGCTGTTTTTT.

This clonotype was picked up a small number of times. J is TRBJ2-5 and V is TRBV29-1, with TRBD1 as a possible D gene (5 bases). The CDR3 length is 10 residues. V was shortened by 4 bases and J by 5 bases, with 5 bases between the two germline ends. CDR1 and CDR2 from the germline V gene are SQVTM and ANQGSEA. The CDR3 DNA sequence: TGCAGCGTTGCAGGGGAGACCCAGTACTTC. Protein sequence: CSVAGETQYF.

This clonotype was recorded a few times. This chain joins TRBV15 and TRBJ2-7; no definite D call. With 5 bases removed from V and 2 bases from J, the gap between germline ends came to 19 bases. The CDR3 extends over 16 amino acids. The germline CDR1 and CDR2 sequences are LNHNV and YYDKDF (reference sequence). The chain's CDR3 is CATSPRPGPIPYEQYF. DNA of the CDR3: TGTGCCACCAGCCCACGACCTGGCCCCATCCCCTACGAGCAGTACTTC. The full variable domain, rest sourced from reference TRBV15 and TRBJ2-7, is DAMVIQNPRYQVTQFGKPVTLSCSQTLNHNVMYWYQQKSSQAPKLLFHYYDKDFNNEADTPDNFQSRRPNTSFCFLDIRSPGLGDTAMYLCATSPRPGPIPYEQYFGPGTRLTVT.

This clonotype was seen only a few times. The rearrangement joins TRBV3-1 to TRBJ2-1, with 10 positions matching TRBD2. After removal of 3 bases from V and 8 bases from J, the junction contained 7 bases not matched to a gene. The CDR3 has 15 amino acids. Per the germline V gene, CDR1 is LGHDT and CDR2 is YNNKEL (reference sequence). For the CDR3, the DNA is TGTGCCAGCAGCCATGGAACTAGCGGGATCTATGAGCAGTTCTTC. This sequence encodes CASSHGTSGIYEQFF.

This clonotype occurred a few times. The chain couples TRBV2 to TRBJ2-3; TRBD2 matches 9 bases. Germline V gene lookup returns CDR1 SNHLY and CDR2 FYNNEI. Trimming at V came to 9 bases and at J to 7 bases, leaving 11 bases not matched to a gene. The CDR3 runs to 14 residues. This CDR3 reads CARAQAGGQNTQYF. CDR3 sequence (DNA): TGTGCCAGGGCCCAAGCGGGAGGCCAGAATACGCAGTATTTT.